The present T cell receptor (beta chain) was sequenced within a study of metastatic and nonmetastatic thyroid tumors. TCRdb reprocessed the PCR reads using MiXCR. The table shows roughly 30,000 clones, with about a sixth occurring only once. This CDR3 spans 14 amino acids. Germline loops: CDR1 SGHVS, CDR2 FNYEAQ. J gave up 2 bases and V 0 bases, and 1 base lay outside the gene matches. Every patient was untreated before thyroid surgery. This clone occurred many times. The TCR originated in a female donor with papillary thyroid cancer or a benign thyroid nodule (not recorded which). Some clones in this sample may be carry-over from other donors' samples. The V call is TRBV7-6, the J call TRBJ2-7; 7 nucleotides align to TRBD2. Material: blood. In nucleotides, the CDR3 is TGTGCCAGCAGCTTAGCGGGAGGGGCCTACGAGCAGTACTTC. Its translation is CASSLAGGAYEQYF.